This entry is about one TCR beta chain. This receptor's antigen is unknown. Base qualities are missing; no much larger clone stands one base away. The cysteine opens and the phenylalanine closes a CDR3 of 12 amino acids. Just the 36-base CDR3 DNA is kept, in frame starting at base 1. Unmatched junction bases come to 6, with V trimmed by 7 bases and J by 7 bases. From a lookup of the germline V gene, CDR1 and CDR2 are SNHLY and FYNNEI. The data were taken from a study of blood T cell repertoires in COVID-19 (dated by TCRdb to between 2020 and 2021). For the wider study: Samples covering the acute and convalescent phases of COVID-19 were provided by collaborators in the United States, Italy and Spain. The material from the prospective study consisted of cDNA or gDNA derived from T cells, B-cell-depleted T cells, or PBMCs. The sample metadata nearly always contained a de-identified subject ID, COVID-19 status, age in years and sex. The repertoires were made available in a free public database intended to serve as a resource for research on the immune response to SARS-CoV-2. Subjects who had been exposed to COVID-19, were actively infected with it, or had recovered from it provided the deeply sampled blood TCRbeta repertoires that made up the dataset. Samples were obtained from the ongoing ImmuneRACE study (first 160 participants) and from over 1,000 subjects provided by 6 global collaborators. Where available, HLA class I and class II types were obtained from metadata supplied by the sample provider rather than from assay-based typing. What the authors observed across the whole study: The quantity of clinical and demographic metadata differed by source and by participant and was supplied without curation.

One collaborating source in Seattle enrolled patients while the patients were actively infected and followed the patients over time throughout the course of disease. Whole blood was collected in K2EDTA tubes by collaborating institutions according to the institutions' own protocols. Collaborator samples were shipped for TCRbeta analysis as frozen whole blood, isolated PBMCs, or DNA extracted from either sample type. TCRbeta CDR3 regions were amplified from genomic DNA by means of the immunoSEQ Assay, a bias-controlled multiplex PCR. In the authors' own workflow: The number of nucleated cells in each sample was estimated from the amplification of reference gene primers within the assay. To quantify the absolute abundance of each unique TCRbeta CDR3 rearrangement, sequence reads were collapsed and filtered. For each sample, productive Simpson clonality was calculated by taking the square root of Simpson's diversity index across productive rearrangements. TCRdb obtained this table from immuneACCESS and retained in-frame rearrangements with V and J assigned. These tables miss some clones; where compared with another copy, unresolved V genes account for less than half of the shortfall, and the remainder is unexplained. For V, J and clone size, that table is used; D and trimming come from the DNA. The table for this sample lists some 350,000 clones; 85% to 90% of them were counted only once. The ten largest clones take up more than 5% of the sample.

The sequence came from a woman in her forties or fifties with COVID-19, enrolled during active disease. Sequenced input: peripheral blood. The sequence is built from TRBV2 and TRBJ2-5; 7 central nucleotides agree with TRBD1. CDR3 sequence: CASTPAGGTQYF. In nucleotides, the sequence is TGTGCCAGCACCCCGGCAGGGGGGACCCAGTACTTC.